This T cell receptor beta chain was recorded in a study of blood T cell repertoires in COVID-19 (dated by TCRdb to about 2020). Some background on the complete study: The collaborator samples originated in the United States, Italy and Spain and spanned the acute and convalescent phases of COVID-19. The material from the prospective study consisted of cDNA or gDNA derived from T cells, B-cell-depleted T cells, or PBMCs. Subjects who had been exposed to COVID-19, were actively infected with it, or had recovered from it provided the deeply sampled blood TCRbeta repertoires that made up the dataset. The repertoires were made available in a free public database intended to serve as a resource for research on the immune response to SARS-CoV-2. Samples were obtained from the ongoing ImmuneRACE study (first 160 participants) and from 1,200 or so subjects provided by 6 global collaborators. A de-identified subject ID, COVID-19 status, age in years and sex were almost always included in the sample metadata. Where available, HLA class I and class II types were taken from metadata supplied by the sample provider and were not determined by assay-based typing.

The immunoSEQ Assay, a bias-controlled multiplex PCR, was used to amplify TCRbeta CDR3 regions from genomic DNA. The study's own analysis went as follows. Within the assay, amplification of reference gene primers was used to estimate how many nucleated cells each sample contained. To quantify the absolute abundance of each unique TCRbeta CDR3 rearrangement, sequence reads were collapsed and filtered. For each sample, productive Simpson clonality was calculated as the square root of Simpson's diversity index across productive rearrangements. TCRdb limited this immuneACCESS table to in-frame rearrangements with V and J called. A share of clones is missing; checked studies link under half to unresolved V genes, and the rest is unexplained. Clone size and V and J calls were adopted from that table, with D and trimming inferred from the DNA. In all, the sample holds tens of thousands of clones, and around 91% of those were seen once. Of the sample, nearly 8.5% is held by the ten largest clones.

Broad study findings and their caveats: The amount of clinical and demographic metadata varied by source and participant and was provided uncurated.

Comments on this clone: Its binding antigen is unknown. No base qualities exist here, and no much larger clone lies one base off it.

Each collaborating institution followed its own protocols to collect whole blood in K2EDTA tubes. For TCRbeta analysis, collaborators shipped samples as frozen whole blood, isolated PBMCs, or DNA extracted from either of those sample types. Between the V and J ends, shortened by 3 bases and 7 bases respectively, the junction contains 12 bases. The CDR3 sequence holds 13 residues, the cysteine and phenylalanine included. Only the CDR3 region is kept as DNA, spanning 39 bases read in frame from base 1. The source is a human donor in a cohort sampled during active COVID-19. The chain is encoded by TRBV12-3 or TRBV12-4 joined to TRBJ1-2; the D gene assignment is ambiguous. Source material: peripheral blood. The DNA sequence follows: TGTGCCAGCAGTTTGAAGGTCCGGGGTGGCTACACCTTC. Its amino acids are CASSLKVRGGYTF.